The TCR beta chain described here comes from a study of cytomegalovirus exposure and HLA in healthy donors. For this clone: Its antigen is unknown.

Findings of the study overall: In a later analysis, the majority of CMV-associated beta chains seemingly showed HLA restriction. It was shown in a later analysis that HLA-associated TCR beta chains were more clonally expanded than other, equally common chains.

This CDR3 spans 14 amino acids. Between the trimmed V and J ends, which lost 1 base and 4 bases, there was a span of 10 bases. Germline CDR1 is SGHTA and CDR2 is FQGNSA. The study ran its PCR with 60 Vbeta and 13 Jbeta primers. Authors' data handling: Per a later analysis, the number of unique TCR beta chains was around 80 million, of which roughly 10 million were shared. The assay was immunoSEQ multiplex PCR, and TCRdb's table has in-frame clones only and misses some. V and J calls and clone size are as listed in that table; D and trimming were resolved from the DNA. The sample shows about 150,000 clones, more than 75% of them seen only once.

The receptor was derived from a young man in good health and CMV-seropositive. What was sequenced was PBMCs. The chain recombines TRBV7-2 with TRBJ1-1; D gene uncertain. The CDR3 sequence is CASSLGWGGTEAFF. In DNA form, the CDR3 reads TGTGCCAGCAGCTTAGGTTGGGGAGGCACTGAAGCTTTCTTT. Full variable domain (remainder filled in from reference TRBV7-2 and TRBJ1-1): GAGVSQSPSNKVTEKGKDVELRCDPISGHTALYWYRQSLGQGLEFLIYFQGNSAPDKSGLPSDRFSAERTGGSVSTLTIQRTQQEDSAVYLCASSLGWGGTEAFFGQGTRLTVV.